This TCR beta chain was identified in a study of T cells after yellow fever vaccination. Looking at the study overall: Preparation used SMART-Seq v4 Ultra Low Input for the low-cell-number fractions.

UMIs were added to TCR cDNA along with a universal primer site when it was made by 5'RACE template switching. One entry per CDR3 protein, called by TCRdb with MiXCR from the 5' RACE reads. The sample yields 500,000 to 650,000 distinct CDR3 sequences, around 16% seen once. Points on this clonotype: Its antigen remains unknown.

General study results and limits: Researchers report a weaker secondary response that nonetheless peaked faster, day 5 versus 15. Post-booster repertoires contained most primary-vaccination clones again (approximately 95% CD4, around 89% CD8).

CDR3 size: 13 residues. Deletions cut 5 bases from V and 1 base from J, with 6 bases between. The material was PBMCs, obtained 5 to 6 days after the first yellow fever vaccination. This sequence originates from a man aged 18 to 29 who received the YFV17D yellow fever vaccine. The V gene is TRBV12-3 or TRBV12-4, the J gene TRBJ2-1; D is ambiguous. Written as DNA, the CDR3 is TGTGCCAGCAGTAAGTTATCCTACAATGAGCAGTTCTTC. It specifies CASSKLSYNEQFF.